These T cell receptor beta chains were read from a single sample in a study of CD8+ T cells in alopecia areata. Assay: immunoSEQ multiplex PCR; the TCRdb copy retains only in-frame clones and omits some. This sample yields just over 150,000 clones, of which around 50% are seen a single time; roughly a fifth belongs to the top ten. Sequenced material: CD8+ T cells sorted from blood, taken at week 0. Every receptor here comes from a human donor with alopecia areata. CDR3s include the opening cysteine and the closing phenylalanine or tryptophan. The D gene is left open where the match is weak. Expanded clones get a size class; other rows say once, few or many, or leave the size out.

d_call	v_call	clone_size	j_call	cdr3_nt	cdr3_aa
TRBD1	TRBV10-3	.	TRBJ1-2	TGTGCCATCAGTGAGGTTTTGGGGACAGGGGATGGCTACACCTTC	CAISEVLGTGDGYTF
TRBD1	TRBV30	.	TRBJ1-1	TGTGCCTGGAGCCAAGGGACAGGTCTTATGGCCACTGAAGCTTTCTTT	CAWSQGTGLMATEAFF
.	TRBV10-3	few	TRBJ2-3	TGTGCCATCAGTGGCCCTGAGGGGGGCCACACAGATACGCAGTATTTT	CAISGPEGGHTDTQYF
.	TRBV5-6	.	TRBJ1-1	TGTGCCAGCAGCTTGGCGGGAAGAGAGGCTTTCTTT	CASSLAGREAFF
.	TRBV7-2	.	TRBJ1-5	TGTGCCAGCAGCCTTGGGATCAGAGGTAGCAATCAGCCCCAGCATTTT	CASSLGIRGSNQPQHF
.	TRBV11-2	.	TRBJ2-7	TGTGCCAGCAGCTCGTTACAGGGAAACCCCTACGAGCAGTACTTC	CASSSLQGNPYEQYF
TRBD1	TRBV30	few	TRBJ1-1	TGTGCCTGGAATCTCCCACCGGGACAGGGGGCCACTGAAGCTTTCTTT	CAWNLPPGQGATEAFF
.	TRBV11-2	few	TRBJ2-3	TGTGCCAGCAGCTTATCTGCCTCCACAGATACGCAGTATTTT	CASSLSASTDTQYF
.	TRBV30	.	TRBJ1-2	TGTGCCTGGACCATCGGGGGGGATGGCTACACCTTC	CAWTIGGDGYTF
.	TRBV30	.	TRBJ2-5	TGTGCCTGGAGCCCAACAGGGCACGAGACCCAGTACTTC	CAWSPTGHETQYF
.	TRBV2	.	TRBJ2-3	TGTGCCAGCAGTGAAGCGCGGGAAGATACGCAGTATTTT	CASSEAREDTQYF
.	TRBV11-2	.	TRBJ2-7	TGTGCCAGCAGCCAGACTCTCTACGAGCAGTACTTC	CASSQTLYEQYF
.	TRBV9	.	TRBJ2-3	TGTGCCAGCAGCGTAGAATGGGGTGGGGTTCTTCGTGGTACGCAGTATTTT	CASSVEWGGVLRGTQYF
.	TRBV4-3	.	TRBJ2-1	TGCGCCAGCAGCTGGGAGATGGACAGAGGCGACAATGAGCAGTTCTTC	CASSWEMDRGDNEQFF
.	TRBV19	.	TRBJ2-7	TGTGCCAGTAGTATCTCCAGGGGCTACGAGCAGTACTTC	CASSISRGYEQYF
TRBD2	TRBV7-8	.	TRBJ2-1	TGTGCCAGCAGCTTAGGAGCGGGGGGAGATCCGAATGAGCAGTTCTTC	CASSLGAGGDPNEQFF
.	TRBV27	.	TRBJ1-1	TGTGCCAGCAGTTTTCAGGGTCTGAACACTGAAGCTTTCTTT	CASSFQGLNTEAFF
.	TRBV27	few	TRBJ1-5	TGTGCCAGCAGTTTAGGTAGCAATCAGCCCCAGCATTTT	CASSLGSNQPQHF
.	TRBV14	.	TRBJ2-1	TGTGCCAGCAGCGGTGGACCCTACAATGAGCAGTTCTTC	CASSGGPYNEQFF
.	TRBV13	few	TRBJ1-5	TGTGCCAGCAGCTCGCATAATCAGCCCCAGCATTTT	CASSSHNQPQHF
.	TRBV7-9	.	TRBJ2-2	TGTGCCAGCAGCCCTGAGGGACCCGGGGAGCTGTTTTTT	CASSPEGPGELFF
.	TRBV6-6	.	TRBJ2-1	TGTGCCAGCATGGAGAACAGGGCGAATGAGCAGTTCTTC	CASMENRANEQFF
.	TRBV5-6	few	TRBJ2-2	TGTGCCAGCAGCTTGGAAGTCACCGGGGAGCTGTTTTTT	CASSLEVTGELFF
.	TRBV29-1	.	TRBJ1-1	TGCAGCGTTGAAACAGGCAGGACCTTAATGCCGGGGAACACTGAAGCTTTCTTT	CSVETGRTLMPGNTEAFF